These T cell receptor beta chains were read from a single sample in a study of OX40 agonist ivuxolimab in advanced cancers. The repertoire was sequenced with immunoSEQ multiplex PCR; TCRdb's copy has only in-frame clones and lacks some. This table holds fewer than 70,000 clones, 70% to 85% found once. Sequenced here: CD4+ or CD8+ T cells sorted from blood, sampled in a trial of the OX40 agonist ivuxolimab. The receptor set was obtained from an adult with an advanced solid tumor such as melanoma, head and neck, liver or kidney cancer. CDR3s include the opening cysteine and the closing phenylalanine or tryptophan. A D gene is named only where the DNA matches it firmly. The listing skips clone size in some rows; elsewhere it reads once, few, many or a size class.

>TRBV10-3|.|TRBJ1-2|TRBD1
CATASGQGPVVGGYTF
TGTGCCACTGCCTCCGGACAGGGGCCCGTAGTTGGTGGCTACACCTTC
>TRBV11-2|.|TRBJ1-1|TRBD1
CASSLLTGLNTEAFF
TGTGCCAGCAGCCTCCTGACAGGGTTGAATACTGAAGCTTTCTTT
>TRBV13|few|TRBJ2-7|TRBD2
CASSLSQPWSSGTYEQYF
TGTGCCAGCAGCTTATCGCAACCCTGGTCTAGCGGCACCTACGAGCAGTACTTC
>TRBV7-2|.|TRBJ2-5|.
CASSLGGHYRGETQYF
TGTGCCAGCAGCTTAGGGGGACACTATCGCGGAGAGACCCAGTACTTC
>TRBV5-1|.|TRBJ1-2|TRBD1
CASSQGQGGHYGYTF
TGCGCCAGCAGCCAGGGACAGGGGGGACACTATGGCTACACCTTC
>TRBV4-3|.|TRBJ1-2|.
CASSPRPGADYGYTF
TGCGCCAGCAGCCCCAGACCCGGGGCCGACTATGGCTACACCTTC
>TRBV11-2|.|TRBJ2-3|.
CASSLGYTDTQYF
TGTGCCAGCAGCTTAGGATACACAGATACGCAGTATTTT
>TRBV9|.|TRBJ1-4|TRBD1
CASSVDRGREKLFF
TGTGCCAGCAGCGTGGACAGGGGTCGTGAAAAACTGTTTTTT
>TRBV5-1|few|TRBJ2-3|.
CASSFDTDTQYF
TGCGCCAGCAGCTTCGACACAGATACGCAGTATTTT
>TRBV4-1|.|TRBJ2-3|TRBD2
CASSQQAGTSGSSTDTQYF
TGCGCCAGCAGCCAACAAGCCGGGACTAGCGGGAGTAGTACAGATACGCAGTATTTT
>TRBV28|.|TRBJ2-7|TRBD1
CASRGTVAHEQYF
TGTGCCAGCAGGGGGACAGTTGCCCACGAGCAGTACTTC
>TRBV5-1|.|TRBJ1-2|.
CASSLEGVVRGYTF
TGCGCCAGCAGCTTAGAGGGGGTGGTGCGTGGCTACACCTTC
>TRBV5-6|.|TRBJ1-1|.
CASSFRQGNTEAFF
TGTGCCAGCAGCTTTCGTCAGGGGAACACTGAAGCTTTCTTT
>TRBV29-1|.|TRBJ2-1|TRBD1
CSVVRQGSYNEQFF
TGCAGCGTTGTACGACAGGGGTCCTACAATGAGCAGTTCTTC
>TRBV7-2|.|TRBJ2-7|TRBD1
CASSAFGQGALEQYF
TGTGCCAGCAGCGCCTTTGGACAGGGGGCTCTCGAGCAGTACTTC